This T cell receptor (beta chain) emerged from a study of shared clonotypes between healthy human individuals. Findings and limits, study-wide: Blood was the sole source, and tissue repertoires probably differ.

The length of the CDR3 is 12 residues. Trimming took off 4 bases at V and 6 bases at J, with 8 bases between the two ends. Germline loops: CDR1 SGHDT, CDR2 YYEEEE. Sequencing was performed with immunoSEQ multiplex PCR; in TCRdb, only in-frame clones are kept and a portion is missing. The sample lists about a million clones, 76% occurring once. Regarding this clone: No antigen is known for it.

The sequence was obtained from a man between 18 and 35 years old in good health. The sample was memory CD4+ T cells sorted from blood. Specified subset: CD45RA-negative fraction. The J gene is TRBJ2-1, the V gene TRBV5-6; D may be TRBD1 (5 bases). The CDR3 is CASSIQANEQFF. For the CDR3, the DNA is TGTGCCAGCAGCATACAGGCCAATGAGCAGTTCTTC.